One and the same sample provided the 25 T cell receptor beta chains below, sequenced in a study of control samples from healthy donors and cancer patients. Profiling relied on immunoSEQ multiplex PCR, and the TCRdb table lists in-frame clones only, not all of them. This table has roughly 88,000 clones, 90% to 95% appearing once. The material sequenced was blood. All receptors come from a woman aged 25 to 39 in good health.

This chain links TRBV7-8 with TRBJ2-7, with 8 bases identical to TRBD2. There are 17 residues in the CDR3. V shed 1 base and J 0 bases; nucleotides not matched to a gene: 8. Germline lookup yields CDR1 SGHVS and CDR2 FQNEAQ. The CDR3 sequence: CASSLGASGPLSYEQYF. The DNA of the CDR3 is TGTGCCAGCAGCTTAGGGGCTAGCGGGCCGCTCTCCTACGAGCAGTACTTC.

The CDR3 here is CASSLAWGGGETQYF. CDR3 nucleotide sequence: TGCGCCAGCAGCTTGGCCTGGGGGGGTGGAGAGACCCAGTACTTC. This chain links TRBV5-1 with TRBJ2-5; the match to TRBD2 covers 7 bases. V was pared by 0 bases and J by 4 bases, with 6 bases of the junction left unmatched. The germline CDR1 and CDR2 sequences are SGHRS and YFSETQ. There are 15 residues in the CDR3. Using reference TRBV5-1 and TRBJ2-5 for the parts outside the CDR3, the full variable domain is KAGVTQTPRYLIKTRGQQVTLSCSPISGHRSVSWYQQTPGQGLQFLFEYFSETQRNKGNFPGRFSGRQFSNSRSEMNVSTLELGDSALYLCASSLAWGGGETQYFGPGTRLLVL.

The V and J genes are TRBV7-9 and TRBJ2-7; D may be TRBD1 (5 bases). This CDR3 contains 17 residues. Trimming stripped 1 base from V and 0 bases from J, with 16 bases between. Germline V CDR1 and CDR2: SEHNR, FQNEAQ (reference sequence). The CDR3 region has the DNA TGTGCCAGCAGCTTAGTCGTGGGGCGCAGGCCCTCCTACGAGCAGTACTTC. Residues: CASSLVVGRRPSYEQYF.

In DNA, the CDR3 is TGTGCCAGCAGCTCCCAACTAGCGGGAGGGTACGAGCAGTACTTC. Protein sequence: CASSSQLAGGYEQYF. The chain employs TRBV7-9 and TRBJ2-7; TRBD2 matches at 13 bases. V dropped 4 bases and J dropped 4; count of bases not matched to a gene: 4. Germline V gives CDR1 SEHNR, CDR2 FQNEAQ (reference sequence). The CDR3 has 15 residues. The full variable domain, with the rest looked up from reference TRBV7-9 and TRBJ2-7, is DTGVSQNPRHKITKRGQNVTFRCDPISEHNRLYWYRQTLGQGPEFLTYFQNEAQLEKSRLLSDRFSAERPKGSFSTLEIQRTEQGDSAMYLCASSSQLAGGYEQYFGPGTRLTVT.

Concerning this clone itself: Other DNA variants within this sample encode the same CDR3. This chain connects TRBV6-5 to TRBJ1-2; the match to TRBD1 covers 8 bases. Germline assignment: CDR1 MNHEY and CDR2 SVGAGI. The CDR3 spans 13 residues. Trimming took 6 bases from V and 8 from J; bases not matched to a gene: 8. The chain's CDR3 is CASSGQGWGGYTF. The DNA of the CDR3 is TGTGCCAGCAGCGGACAGGGTTGGGGCGGCTACACCTTC.

The sample holds one count of this clone. The chain has TRBV7-8 and TRBJ1-4; D perhaps matches TRBD1 (5 bases). V dropped 5 bases and J dropped 8 bases, with 18 bases sitting between them. CDR3 length equals 15 residues. CDR1 and CDR2 (germline): SGHVS, FQNEAQ. The CDR3, as DNA: TGTGCCAGCAGCCCCCGGTTGAGGGGTGACGAAAAACTGTTTTTT. This sequence encodes CASSPRLRGDEKLFF. The full variable domain, its missing parts supplied by reference TRBV7-8 and TRBJ1-4, is GAGVSQSPRYKVAKRGQDVALRCDPISGHVSLFWYQQALGQGPEFLTYFQNEAQLDKSGLPSDRFFAERPEGSVSTLKIQRTQQEDSAVYLCASSPRLRGDEKLFFGSGTQLSVL.

The chain links TRBV5-1 to TRBJ1-1; D remains unclear. Germline CDR1 reads SGHRS; CDR2 reads YFSETQ. This CDR3 region has 14 residues. The V end was cut by 5 bases, the J end by 0 bases, with 11 bases between. CDR3 loop: CASRGSALNTEAFF. The CDR3 region has the DNA TGCGCCAGCAGGGGGTCCGCTCTGAACACTGAAGCTTTCTTT.

This chain connects TRBV28 to TRBJ2-3; 11 bases map to TRBD2. This CDR3 is 16 amino acids long. V dropped 8 bases and J dropped 2; count of bases not matched to a gene: 9. Germline CDR1 MDHEN, CDR2 SYDVKM. The CDR3 nucleotides are TGTGCCAGCTGGCCCTATAGCGGGGGGGCCACAGATACGCAGTATTTT. It codes for CASWPYSGGATDTQYF.

The V call is TRBV19, the J call TRBJ2-1; D is unclear. This CDR3 is 12 amino acids long. Trimming pared 8 bases from V and 6 bases from J, leaving 11 bases between. CDR1 is LNHDA, CDR2 SQIVND, per germline (reference sequence). The DNA for the CDR3 is TGTGCCAGTTCGAGGCAGTTCAATGAGCAGTTCTTC. This sequence encodes CASSRQFNEQFF.

Only a few counts were recorded for this clone. V usage is TRBV19 and J usage is TRBJ1-5; 8 nucleotides agree with TRBD1. The CDR3 runs to 17 residues. Per the germline V gene, CDR1 is LNHDA and CDR2 is SQIVND (reference sequence). The V and J ends lost 5 bases and 0 bases, in that order; junction bases with no gene match: 9. The CDR3 loop is CASSDRGLRYSNQPQHF. In DNA, the CDR3 is TGTGCCAGTAGTGACAGGGGTTTACGGTATAGCAATCAGCCCCAGCATTTT.

The chain recombines TRBV28 with TRBJ1-2; 8 positions match TRBD1. This CDR3 spans 16 amino acids. Unmatched junction bases numbered 7, after V lost 3 bases and J lost 1 base. Germline lookup yields CDR1 MDHEN and CDR2 SYDVKM. The CDR3 coding sequence is TGTGCCAGCAGTTTTGCAGGGGGCGCGGGTAACTATGGCTACACCTTC. It yields the protein CASSFAGGAGNYGYTF.

The CDR3 sequence: CASSQPPNSPLHF. The CDR3 region has the DNA TGCGCCAGCAGTCAACCCCCGAATTCACCCCTCCACTTT. The rearrangement joins TRBV23-1 to TRBJ1-6; D is uncertain. TRBV23-1 is treated as an ORF (open reading frame) with a function not yet certain. V was clipped by 2 bases and J by 7 bases, with 6 bases between them. The CDR3 totals 13 residues.

V gene TRBV5-5 combines with J gene TRBJ1-1; a possible D gene is TRBD1 (6 bases). The CDR3 is made up of 19 amino acids. The V and J ends lost 0 bases and 1 base respectively, with 22 bases between them. Germline CDR1 SGHKS, CDR2 YYEKEE (reference sequence). This chain's CDR3 is CASSLARGGRGYENTEAFF. The CDR3 bases are TGTGCCAGCAGCTTGGCCCGGGGGGGGCGGGGGTACGAGAACACTGAAGCTTTCTTT.

In regard to this clone: This specimen includes other DNA sequences encoding the same CDR3. This sequence joins TRBV28 and TRBJ2-7, with 8 bases identical to TRBD2. Trimming at V came to 6 bases and at J to 1 base, leaving 8 bases not matched to a gene. The V gene's germline CDR1 is MDHEN and CDR2 SYDVKM. This CDR3 contains 15 residues. The CDR3 is CASRTGGGGSYEQYF. The CDR3 nucleotides are TGTGCCAGCAGAACCGGGGGGGGTGGGTCCTACGAGCAGTACTTC.

The chain recombines TRBV5-6 with TRBJ1-2; TRBD1 matches at 10 bases. This CDR3 has 14 residues. CDR1 and CDR2 (germline): SGHDT, YYEEEE. V was clipped by 4 bases and J by 7 bases; unmatched bases: 7. CDR3 in DNA: TGTGCCAGCAGCCCGGGACAGGGGACGAGTGGCTACACCTTC. Translating it yields CASSPGQGTSGYTF. The full variable domain, completed using reference TRBV5-6 and TRBJ1-2, is DAGVTQSPTHLIKTRGQQVTLRCSPKSGHDTVSWYQQALGQGPQFIFQYYEEEERQRGNFPDRFSGHQFPNYSSELNVNALLLGDSALYLCASSPGQGTSGYTFGSGTRLTVV.

The chain combines TRBV5-8 with TRBJ1-4; D is ambiguous. V was clipped by 2 bases and J by 0 bases, with 5 bases between them. CDR3 length: 14 amino acids. Germline V gives CDR1 SGHTS, CDR2 YDEGEE. This chain's CDR3 is CASSFGATNEKLFF. The CDR3 DNA is TGTGCCAGCAGCTTTGGCGCAACTAATGAAAAACTGTTTTTT. Full variable domain (missing parts from reference TRBV5-8 and TRBJ1-4): EAGVTQSPTHLIKTRGQQATLRCSPISGHTSVYWYQQALGLGLQFLLWYDEGEERNRGNFPPRFSGRQFPNYSSELNVNALELEDSALYLCASSFGATNEKLFFGSGTQLSVL.

The chain recombines TRBV4-1 with TRBJ1-2; a possible D gene is TRBD1 (5 bases). V was cut by 1 base and J by 8 bases, with 20 bases left in between. The CDR3 loop spans 16 amino acids. Germline CDR1 and CDR2: MGHRA and YSYEKL. CDR3 bases: TGCGCCAGCAGCCAAGTAGGGGCGACAATTAGAGGAGGCTACACCTTC. As protein: CASSQVGATIRGGYTF.

This chain links TRBV28 with TRBJ1-1; maybe TRBD1 (6 bases). The germline V and J ends were trimmed by 10 bases and 2 bases, with 20 bases remaining between them. In germline, CDR1 is MDHEN, CDR2 SYDVKM. The CDR3 totals 15 residues. For the CDR3, the DNA is TGTGCCAACTCGAGGGGGGGGGCGCTAAACACTGAAGCTTTCTTT. Its protein product is CANSRGGALNTEAFF.

J is TRBJ1-1 and V is TRBV28, with a tentative D call TRBD1 (5 bases). This CDR3 has 12 amino acids. The germline V gene has CDR1 MDHEN and CDR2 SYDVKM. The V gene lost 7 bases and the J gene lost 5 bases, with 11 bases spanning the gap. CDR3 DNA sequence: TGTGCCAGCACTCGGGGGAGGACTGAAGCTTTCTTT. Its translation: CASTRGRTEAFF.

The chain combines TRBV6-5 with TRBJ1-5; D gene ambiguous. This CDR3 is 14 amino acids long. Trimming stripped 8 bases from V and 4 bases from J, with 15 bases between. Per the germline V gene, CDR1 is MNHEY and CDR2 is SVGAGI. The CDR3 protein is CASSGNPPNQPQHF. CDR3 DNA: TGTGCCAGCTCCGGAAACCCCCCGAATCAGCCCCAGCATTTT.

The chain is built from TRBV29-1 and TRBJ1-3; a possible D gene is TRBD1 (5 bases). The CDR3 loop spans 16 amino acids. With 6 bases removed from V and 2 bases from J, the gap between germline ends came to 20 bases. Germline CDR1 is SQVTM and CDR2 is ANQGSEA. The chain's CDR3 is CSVVYEGRVPGNTIYF. The CDR3 nucleotides read TGCAGCGTCGTTTATGAGGGGAGGGTTCCTGGAAACACCATATATTTT. The complete variable domain, with remaining parts taken from reference TRBV29-1 and TRBJ1-3, reads SAVISQKPSRDICQRGTSLTIQCQVDSQVTMMFWYRQQPGQSLTLIATANQGSEATYESGFVIDKFPISRPNLTFSTLTVSNMSPEDSSIYLCSVVYEGRVPGNTIYFGEGSWLTVV.

The chain employs TRBV7-9 and TRBJ2-7, with D possibly TRBD2 on 5 matching bases. Germline loops: CDR1 SEHNR, CDR2 FQNEAQ (reference sequence). V was trimmed by 5 bases and J by 0 bases, leaving 11 bases between them. The CDR3 is made up of 14 amino acids. The CDR3 nucleotides are TGTGCCAGCAGCCCCTCGGGGAGCTCCTACGAGCAGTACTTC. It translates to CASSPSGSSYEQYF.

J is TRBJ1-2 and V is TRBV14, with 8 bases matching TRBD1. V gave up 4 bases and J gave up 4 bases; unmatched junction bases: 11. The CDR3 consists of 16 residues. The germline V gene encodes CDR1 SGHDN and CDR2 FVKESK. In DNA form, the CDR3 reads TGTGCCAGCAGCCCTCGCGGGACAGGCGCCATCTATGGCTACACCTTC. Protein sequence: CASSPRGTGAIYGYTF.

The rearrangement joins TRBV19 to TRBJ2-2; either TRBD1 or TRBD2 may fit D (5 bases each). The V gene's germline CDR1 is LNHDA and CDR2 SQIVND (reference sequence). There are 15 residues in the CDR3. The ends were cut back, 5 bases at V and 4 bases at J, with 14 bases in the middle. Written as DNA, the CDR3 is TGTGCCAGTAGTTCCGGTTGGGGGTTCACCGGGGAGCTGTTTTTT. Protein product: CASSSGWGFTGELFF.

The chain joins TRBV5-1 to TRBJ1-4; possibly TRBD1 for D (6 bases). This CDR3 contains 14 residues. Trimming pared 2 bases from V and 3 bases from J, leaving 8 bases between. The germline CDR1 and CDR2 sequences are SGHRS and YFSETQ. This CDR3 is CASSLEGANEKLFF. DNA of the CDR3: TGCGCCAGCAGCTTAGAGGGGGCTAATGAAAAACTGTTTTTT.